The following is a TCR beta chain sequence with its context. This clone has a single count. Its specific antigen is unknown. Base qualities were left out, and no much larger clone turns up one base away. Collaborating institutions collected whole blood in K2EDTA tubes following their own protocols. Collaborator samples were shipped for TCRbeta analysis as frozen whole blood, isolated PBMCs, or DNA extracted from either sample type. The data are from a study of blood T cell repertoires in COVID-19 (dated by TCRdb to 2019 to 2021). For the study in its entirety: The collaborator samples originated in the United States, Italy and Spain and spanned the acute and convalescent phases of COVID-19. The sample metadata nearly always contained a de-identified subject ID, COVID-19 status, age in years and sex. The material from the prospective study consisted of cDNA or gDNA derived from T cells, B-cell-depleted T cells, or PBMCs. Deeply sampled blood TCRbeta repertoires from subjects exposed to, actively infected with, or recovered from COVID-19 were included in the dataset. The repertoires were released in a freely available public database intended as a resource for research on the immune response to SARS-CoV-2. Samples came from the ongoing ImmuneRACE study (first 160 participants) plus 1,254 subjects from 6 global collaborators. Where HLA class I and class II types were available, the types were taken from metadata supplied by the sample provider, not from assay-based typing.

The CDR3 contains 15 residues, cysteine and phenylalanine counted. Here the CDR3 DNA is all that survives: 45 bases in frame from base 1. Deletion took 1 base off V and 6 bases off J, with a span of 13 bases between the germline ends. CDR1 is given as SGHVS and CDR2 as FQNEAQ, both from the germline V gene. Study-wide conclusions, independent of this receptor: How much clinical and demographic metadata was included differed by source and by participant, and the metadata was provided uncurated.

The immunoSEQ Assay, a bias-controlled multiplex PCR, was used to amplify TCRbeta CDR3 regions from genomic DNA. The original methods were these. Within the assay, amplification of reference gene primers was used to estimate how many nucleated cells each sample contained. To quantify the absolute abundance of each unique TCRbeta CDR3 rearrangement, sequence reads were collapsed and filtered. For each sample, productive Simpson clonality was calculated as the square root of Simpson's diversity index over productive rearrangements. Sourced from immuneACCESS, this table was stored by TCRdb with only in-frame sequences that have V and J called. A share of the clones is absent; for the studies checked, an unresolved V gene accounts for under half, and the remainder has no known explanation. V and J calls and clone size are as listed in that table; D and trimming were resolved from the DNA. Across this sample there are fewer than 500,000 clones, with around 84% seen only once. Of the sample, around 1.1% is held by the ten largest clones.

This clonotype originated in a human donor with acute or convalescent COVID-19. The donor label of this sample is uncertain. The V and J segments used are TRBV7-8 and TRBJ2-4; TRBD2 is a weak D gene call, 5 bases matching. The sample taken for sequencing was peripheral blood. The DNA is as follows: TGTGCCAGCAGCTTAGGAGCGGACTTTAGAAACATTCAGTACTTC. Translated, this is CASSLGADFRNIQYF.